Given below is one T cell receptor (beta chain) in context. The protocol was immunoSEQ multiplex PCR, while the TCRdb copy is restricted to in-frame clones and leaves out a portion. The sample includes some 320,000 clones, under 95% of them seen just once. Germline V gives CDR1 LGHNA, CDR2 YNFKEQ. V lost 0 bases and J lost 7, with 18 bases in between. The CDR3 is 16 amino acids. These data belong to a study of blood T cell repertoires in COVID-19. Whole-study context: There were acute and convalescent COVID-19 samples, and they came from the United States, Italy and Spain.

The chain uses TRBV4-2 and TRBJ1-2; possibly TRBD1 for D (5 bases). The sample taken for sequencing was PBMCs or T cells enriched from blood (not recorded which). The sequence came from a man in his sixties who had recovered from COVID-19. CDR3 nucleotides: TGTGCCAGCAGCCAAGATCCAGATGGCAGGGTCGGTGGCTACACCTTC. The encoded protein is CASSQDPDGRVGGYTF.